This T cell receptor beta chain was found in a study of early T cells in non-severe SARS-CoV-2 infection. Background on the study: Bulk RNA isolated from unsorted whole blood underwent sequencing; chains were not paired.

Notes on the study in general: Reliance on VDJdb matching favored anti-spike CD8 responses; private and CD4 specificities were missed.

With regard to this clonotype: Its matching antigen is unknown.

The TCR library protocol was used to attach unique molecular identifiers. These identifiers were attached to individual cDNA molecules. TCRdb re-called the 5' RACE reads through MiXCR, storing one row per CDR3 protein. In the table there are some 44,000 distinct CDR3 sequences, about 5.9% of which are singletons. With 2 bases clipped from V and 12 bases from J, the junction kept 7 bases outside the gene matches. This CDR3 is 13 amino acids long. Germline V lookup: CDR1 DFQATT, CDR2 SNEGSKA (reference sequence). The input for sequencing was whole blood, taken at baseline. This sequence joins TRBV20-1 and TRBJ2-1; 10 bases are shared with TRBD1. The clonotype was recovered from an adult who was a healthcare worker with PCR-confirmed SARS-CoV-2 infection or an uninfected control (not recorded which). CDR3: CSARRGQGKGQFF. CDR3 DNA sequence: TGCAGTGCTAGACGGGGACAGGGGAAGGGGCAGTTCTTC.